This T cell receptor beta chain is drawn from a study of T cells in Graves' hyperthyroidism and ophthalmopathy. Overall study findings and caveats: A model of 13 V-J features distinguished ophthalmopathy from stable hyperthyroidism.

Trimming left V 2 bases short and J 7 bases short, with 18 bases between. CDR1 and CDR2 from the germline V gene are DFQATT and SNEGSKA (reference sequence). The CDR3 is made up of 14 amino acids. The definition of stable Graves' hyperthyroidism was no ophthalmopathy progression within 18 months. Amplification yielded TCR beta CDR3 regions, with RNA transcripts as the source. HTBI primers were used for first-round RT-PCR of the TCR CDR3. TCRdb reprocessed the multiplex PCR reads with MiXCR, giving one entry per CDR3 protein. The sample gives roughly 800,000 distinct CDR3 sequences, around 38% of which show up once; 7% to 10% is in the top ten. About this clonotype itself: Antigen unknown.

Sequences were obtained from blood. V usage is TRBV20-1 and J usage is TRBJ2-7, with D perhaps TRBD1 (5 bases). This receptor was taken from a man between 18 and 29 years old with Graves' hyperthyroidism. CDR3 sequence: CSARQANRPREQYF. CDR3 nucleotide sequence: TGCAGTGCTAGACAAGCCAACAGGCCCCGGGAGCAGTACTTC.